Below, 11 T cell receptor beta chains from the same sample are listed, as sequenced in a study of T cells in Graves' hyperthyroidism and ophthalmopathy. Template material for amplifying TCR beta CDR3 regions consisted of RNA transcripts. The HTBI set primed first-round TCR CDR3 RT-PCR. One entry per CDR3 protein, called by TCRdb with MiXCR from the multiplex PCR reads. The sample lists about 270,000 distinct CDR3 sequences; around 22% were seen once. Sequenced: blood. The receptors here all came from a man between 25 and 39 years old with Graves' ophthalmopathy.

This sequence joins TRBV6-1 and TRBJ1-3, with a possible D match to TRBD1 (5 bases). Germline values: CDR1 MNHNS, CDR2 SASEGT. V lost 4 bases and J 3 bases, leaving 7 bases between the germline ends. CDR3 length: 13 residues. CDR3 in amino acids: CASSGTYGNTIYF. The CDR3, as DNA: TGTGCCAGCAGTGGGACATATGGAAACACCATATATTTT.

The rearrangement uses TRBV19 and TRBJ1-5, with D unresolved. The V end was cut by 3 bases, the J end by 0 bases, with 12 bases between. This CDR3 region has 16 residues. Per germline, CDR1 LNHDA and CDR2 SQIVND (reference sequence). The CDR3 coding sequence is TGTGCCAGTAGTATCCCGCGGCGGAATAGCAATCAGCCCCAGCATTTT. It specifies CASSIPRRNSNQPQHF. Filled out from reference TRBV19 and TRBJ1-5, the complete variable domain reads DGGITQSPKYLFRKEGQNVTLSCEQNLNHDAMYWYRQDPGQGLRLIYYSQIVNDFQKGDIAEGYSVSREKKESFPLTVTSAQKNPTAFYLCASSIPRRNSNQPQHFGDGTRLSIL.

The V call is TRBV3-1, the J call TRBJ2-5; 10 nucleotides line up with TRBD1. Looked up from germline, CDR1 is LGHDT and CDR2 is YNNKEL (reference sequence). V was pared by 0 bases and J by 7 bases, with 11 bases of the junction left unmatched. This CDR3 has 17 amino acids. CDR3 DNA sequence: TGTGCCAGCAGCCAAGACCCGACAGGGGGCGGGCGCGGGACCCAGTACTTC. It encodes CASSQDPTGGGRGTQYF.

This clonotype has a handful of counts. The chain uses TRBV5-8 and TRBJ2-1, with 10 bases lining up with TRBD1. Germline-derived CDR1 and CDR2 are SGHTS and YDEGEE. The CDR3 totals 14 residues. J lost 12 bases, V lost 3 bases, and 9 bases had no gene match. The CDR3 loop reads CASSSRQGAGRQFF. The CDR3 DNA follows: TGTGCCAGCAGCTCAAGACAGGGGGCAGGGAGGCAGTTCTTC.

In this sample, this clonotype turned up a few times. This chain's CDR3 is CAIRGTSGDNEQFF. CDR3 coding DNA: TGTGCCATCAGGGGGACTAGCGGGGACAATGAGCAGTTCTTC. This sequence joins TRBV10-3 and TRBJ2-1; TRBD2 aligns across 13 bases. The CDR3 has 14 residues. Germline V CDR1 and CDR2: ENHRY, SYGVKD. V lost 6 bases to trimming and J lost 5 bases; unmatched junction nucleotides: 1.

For the CDR3, the DNA is TGTGCCAGCAGTTACTCGTGGACAGGGGCCAACACCGGGGAGCTGTTTTTT. This encodes CASSYSWTGANTGELFF. The genes are TRBV6-2 or TRBV6-3 and TRBJ2-2, with 9 positions matching TRBD1. Germline-derived CDR1 and CDR2 are MNHEY and SVGEGT. CDR3 length: 17 residues. Trimming at V came to 0 bases and at J to 2 bases, leaving 4 bases not matched to a gene.

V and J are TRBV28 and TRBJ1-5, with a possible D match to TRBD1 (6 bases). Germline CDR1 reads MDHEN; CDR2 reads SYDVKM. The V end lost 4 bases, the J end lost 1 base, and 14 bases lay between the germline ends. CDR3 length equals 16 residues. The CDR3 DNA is TGTGCCAGCAGTTCCCCCGGGGGGGCCAGCAATCAGCCCCAGCATTTT. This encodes CASSSPGGASNQPQHF.

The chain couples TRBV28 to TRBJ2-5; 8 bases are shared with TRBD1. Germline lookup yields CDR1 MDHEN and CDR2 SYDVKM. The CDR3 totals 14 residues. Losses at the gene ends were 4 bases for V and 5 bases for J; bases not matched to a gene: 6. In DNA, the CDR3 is TGTGCCAGCAGTTCAAGGACAGGGTTGGAGACCCAGTACTTC. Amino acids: CASSSRTGLETQYF.

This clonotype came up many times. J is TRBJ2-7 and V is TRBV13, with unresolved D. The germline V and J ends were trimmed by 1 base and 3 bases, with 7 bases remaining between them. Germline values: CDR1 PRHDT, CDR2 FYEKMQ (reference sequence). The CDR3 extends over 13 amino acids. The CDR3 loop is CASSLDLNYEQYF. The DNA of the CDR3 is TGTGCCAGCAGCTTAGATTTAAACTACGAGCAGTACTTC.

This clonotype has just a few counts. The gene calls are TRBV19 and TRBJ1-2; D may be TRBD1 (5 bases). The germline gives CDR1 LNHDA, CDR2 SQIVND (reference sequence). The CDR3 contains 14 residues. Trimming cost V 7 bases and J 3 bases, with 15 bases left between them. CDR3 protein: CASNQVGGDYGYTF. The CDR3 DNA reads TGTGCCAGTAACCAAGTTGGGGGGGACTATGGCTACACCTTC.

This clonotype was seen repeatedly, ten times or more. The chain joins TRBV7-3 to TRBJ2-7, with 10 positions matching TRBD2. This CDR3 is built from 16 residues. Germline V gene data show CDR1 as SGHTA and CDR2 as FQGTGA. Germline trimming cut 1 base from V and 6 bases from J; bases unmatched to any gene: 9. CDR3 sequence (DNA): TGTGCCAGCAGCTTAAAGCCTAGCGGGAGTGGAGGCGAGCAGTACTTC. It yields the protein CASSLKPSGSGGEQYF.